This entry concerns a single T cell receptor (beta chain). Its antigen is as yet unknown. The sample is drawn from a study of T-cell memory formation after mild COVID-19. Study findings and constraints: CD8+ contracting clones occupied EMRA, while CD4+ ones occupied mainly CM and EM.

Sample barcodes and UMIs were carried by the TCR alpha and TCR beta cDNA libraries that 5'RACE generated with constant-segment primers. MiXCR, applied by TCRdb to the 5' RACE reads, yields one record per CDR3 protein. In the table there are around 320,000 distinct CDR3 sequences, 19% of which are singletons. Trimming stripped 5 bases from V and 0 bases from J, with 12 bases between. Germline CDR1 and CDR2: SGHRS and YFSETQ. The CDR3 consists of 14 residues. V usage is TRBV5-1 and J usage is TRBJ2-7; the D gene is possibly TRBD1 (5 bases). This TCR was recovered from a man younger than 35 who had mild COVID-19 (a few samples of this study predate the infection). Cell type and time point are not known. The specimen was PBMCs or a T cell subset sorted from them (not recorded which). In DNA, the CDR3 is TGCGCCAGCAGGGACAATCATAACTCCTACGAGCAGTACTTC. Its protein is CASRDNHNSYEQYF. Together with reference TRBV5-1 and TRBJ2-7, the CDR3 gives the full variable domain: KAGVTQTPRYLIKTRGQQVTLSCSPISGHRSVSWYQQTPGQGLQFLFEYFSETQRNKGNFPGRFSGRQFSNSRSEMNVSTLELGDSALYLCASRDNHNSYEQYFGPGTRLTVT.